The present TCR beta chain was sequenced within a study of T cells in Graves' hyperthyroidism and ophthalmopathy. Findings and caveats of the study: Ophthalmopathy and stable hyperthyroidism were separated by a 13 V-J model. Progression to ophthalmopathy was predicted a median of approximately 6.4 months early.

The source material, RNA transcripts, was used to amplify TCR beta CDR3 regions. With the HTBI primer set, the TCR CDR3 went through a first round of RT-PCR. One entry per CDR3 protein results from TCRdb running MiXCR on the multiplex PCR reads. The data hold almost 600,000 distinct CDR3 sequences, with approximately 14% observed a single time. Diagnosis of hyperthyroidism was new in patients aged 18 to 65, and its duration was under 2 months. This clonotype was recorded at least ten times. Its cognate antigen is unknown. This receptor was obtained from a woman aged 25 to 39 with Graves' hyperthyroidism that later progressed to Graves' ophthalmopathy. The sequencing input was blood.

This chain's CDR3 is CASIPGQGIPNEQFF. In nucleotides, the CDR3 is TGTGCCAGCATTCCGGGACAGGGGATCCCCAATGAGCAGTTCTTC. The chain is built from TRBV12-3 or TRBV12-4 and TRBJ2-1; the match to TRBD1 covers 10 bases. V shed 7 bases and J 6 bases; nucleotides not matched to a gene: 9. This CDR3 comprises 15 residues.